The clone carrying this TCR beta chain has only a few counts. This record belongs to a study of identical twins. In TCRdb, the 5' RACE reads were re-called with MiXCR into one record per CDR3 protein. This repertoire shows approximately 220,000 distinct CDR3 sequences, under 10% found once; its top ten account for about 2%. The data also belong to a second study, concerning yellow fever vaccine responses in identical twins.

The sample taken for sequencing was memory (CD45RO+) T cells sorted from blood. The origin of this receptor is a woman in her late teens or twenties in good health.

CDR3: CASSQGTGLIGAKNIQYF. CDR3 bases: TGTGCCAGCAGCCAAGGGACAGGGTTGATCGGAGCCAAAAACATTCAGTACTTC. This chain links TRBV11-1 with TRBJ2-4, with TRBD1 matching over 9 bases. Trimming removed 5 bases from V and 0 bases from J; junction bases left unmatched: 11. The CDR3 totals 18 residues. Germline CDR1 and CDR2: SGHAT and FQDESV (reference sequence).